This T cell receptor (beta chain) was sequenced in a study of esophageal squamous cell carcinoma under preoperative chemotherapy. Whole-study results and caveats: After treatment, tumor-infiltrating lymphocytes seemed to come partly from incoming peripheral T cells, not only local changes. Clonal contraction, more than amplification, hit abundant clones after paclitaxel-nedaplatin.

Germline V gene lookup returns CDR1 SGHVS and CDR2 FQNEAQ. CDR3 length: 12 amino acids. Note on this clonotype: The antigen is undetermined. The junction differs from germline at one of its ends, possibly a read error.

From the PCR reads, TCRdb called clonotypes with MiXCR, one entry per CDR3 protein. The sample comprises some 30,000 distinct CDR3 sequences, around half of which are singletons, and roughly 23% rests with the top ten. Time point denoted: after preoperative PTX-NDP chemotherapy. This receptor was identified in a human donor with esophageal squamous cell carcinoma. The donor label of this sample is uncertain. The rearrangement links TRBV7-8 to TRBJ2-3; 7 nucleotides align to TRBD1. Sampling was performed from a patient given preoperative chemotherapy. CDR3 DNA sequence: TGTGCGAGGGGGCGAGCCAAAGATACGCAGTATTTC. Translating gives CARGRAKDTQYF.